This T cell receptor (beta chain) came from a study of blood T cell repertoires in COVID-19. Study-level information: PBMCs, B-cell-depleted T cells, or T cells provided the cDNA or gDNA that made up the material.

Participant ages covered about 18 to 89 years across about 25 US areas. Cohort placement rested on clinical history that participants reported themselves. All recovered Cohort 3 donors got two negative PCRs, got clearance, or saw symptom resolution. The length of the CDR3 is 14 residues. Between the trimmed V and J ends, which lost 1 base and 3 bases, there was a span of 10 bases. Per germline, CDR1 SGHRS and CDR2 YFSETQ. Clones were sequenced by immunoSEQ multiplex PCR, and TCRdb holds only the in-frame ones, with some missing. The table records 200,000 to 250,000 clones, about 84% of them present only once.

The chain couples TRBV5-1 to TRBJ1-1, with a possible D match to TRBD1 (6 bases). What was sequenced was PBMCs or T cells enriched from blood (not recorded which). The clonotype originates from a man aged 55-75 years who had recovered from COVID-19. CDR3 sequence: CASSLTGLDTEAFF. The CDR3 nucleotides read TGCGCCAGCAGCTTGACAGGGTTGGACACTGAAGCTTTCTTT.